This paragraph covers one TCR beta chain sequence. Its antigen remains unidentified. V lost 1 base to trimming and J lost 2 bases; unmatched junction nucleotides: 2. This CDR3 has 14 amino acids. The V gene's germline CDR1 is LNHNV and CDR2 YYDKDF (reference sequence). The data were obtained in a study of CD8+ T cells in alopecia areata. Across the study: Oral tofacitinib (5 to 10 mg twice daily) was administered to treated patients. Scoring of treated patients' severity used the percentage of affected scalp area. General study results and limits: Patients showed less clear TCR sequence sharing than mice, possibly partly because of HLA diversity.

This sample's treatment: oral pan-JAK inhibitor, 5-10 mg twice daily. After isolation, RNA underwent reverse transcription to generate cDNA as the sequencing template. Profiling relied on immunoSEQ multiplex PCR, and the TCRdb table lists in-frame clones only, not all of them. The sample consists of more than 100,000 clones, approximately 53% of them appearing once. The gene calls are TRBV15 and TRBJ2-7; 7 bases agree with TRBD2. The origin of this receptor is a human donor with alopecia areata. Sequencing was performed on CD4+ T cells sorted from blood, taken at week 4, from a patient treated with tofacitinib. The CDR3 here is CATSRGGGTYEQYF. CDR3 nucleotides: TGTGCCACCAGCAGAGGCGGGGGAACCTACGAGCAGTACTTC.